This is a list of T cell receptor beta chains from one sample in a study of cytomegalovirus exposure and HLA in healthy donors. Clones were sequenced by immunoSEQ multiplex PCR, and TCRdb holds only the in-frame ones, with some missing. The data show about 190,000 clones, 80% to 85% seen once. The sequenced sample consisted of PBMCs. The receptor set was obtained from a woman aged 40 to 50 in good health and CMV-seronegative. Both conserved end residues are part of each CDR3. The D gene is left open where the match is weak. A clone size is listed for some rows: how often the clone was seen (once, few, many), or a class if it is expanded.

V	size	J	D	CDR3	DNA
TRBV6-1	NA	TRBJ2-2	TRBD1	CASSVDRVRTGELFF	TGTGCCAGCAGTGTCGACAGGGTGAGGACCGGGGAGCTGTTTTTT
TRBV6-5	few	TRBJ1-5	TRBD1	CASSDREAQPQHF	TGTGCCAGCAGCGACAGGGAAGCTCAGCCCCAGCATTTT
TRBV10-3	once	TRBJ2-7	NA	CAISGEAVLYEQYF	TGTGCCATCAGTGGGGAGGCAGTCCTCTACGAGCAGTACTTC
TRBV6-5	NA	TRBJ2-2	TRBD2	CASSETSGNTGELFF	TGTGCCAGCAGCGAGACTAGCGGCAACACCGGGGAGCTGTTTTTT
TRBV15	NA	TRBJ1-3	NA	CATSGWAQGISGNTIYF	TGTGCCACCAGCGGATGGGCGCAGGGCATCTCTGGAAACACCATATATTTT
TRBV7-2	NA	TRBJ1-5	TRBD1	CASSPRTGERQPQHF	TGTGCCAGCAGCCCGCGAACAGGGGAGCGTCAGCCCCAGCATTTT
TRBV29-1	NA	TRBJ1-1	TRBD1	CSVLRIQGMSTSVMNTEAFF	TGCAGCGTTCTGAGGATACAGGGGATGTCGACTTCCGTCATGAACACTGAAGCTTTCTTT
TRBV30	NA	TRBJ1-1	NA	CAWSYLSTGNTEAFF	TGTGCCTGGAGTTATCTGTCGACAGGAAACACTGAAGCTTTCTTT
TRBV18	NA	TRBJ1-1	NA	CASSPSGVTEAFF	TGTGCCAGCTCTCCCTCGGGGGTCACTGAAGCTTTCTTT
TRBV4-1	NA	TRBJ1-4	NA	CASSLGRSVEKLFF	TGCGCCAGCAGCCTGGGCCGGTCGGTTGAAAAACTGTTTTTT
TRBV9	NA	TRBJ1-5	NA	CASSVDQYSNQPQHF	TGTGCCAGCAGCGTAGACCAGTATAGCAATCAGCCCCAGCATTTT
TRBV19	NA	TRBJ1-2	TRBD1	CASSIPEAGGSGYTF	TGTGCCAGTAGTATCCCCGAGGCAGGGGGATCCGGCTACACCTTC
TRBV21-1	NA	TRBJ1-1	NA	CASSKALTGDNTEAFF	TGTGCCAGCAGCAAAGCGCTTACAGGGGATAACACTGAAGCTTTCTTT
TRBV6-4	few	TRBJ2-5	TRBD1	CASSPNGQAETQYF	TGTGCCAGCAGTCCTAACGGACAGGCGGAGACCCAGTACTTC
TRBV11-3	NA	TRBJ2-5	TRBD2	CASSLGLAGVVETQYF	TGTGCCAGCAGCTTGGGACTAGCGGGAGTAGTAGAGACCCAGTACTTC
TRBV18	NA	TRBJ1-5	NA	CASSPREVPSGNQPQHF	TGTGCCAGCTCCCCCCGGGAGGTCCCCTCCGGCAATCAGCCCCAGCATTTT
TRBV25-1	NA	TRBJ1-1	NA	CASKNHQDTEAFF	TGTGCCAGCAAAAACCACCAGGACACTGAAGCTTTCTTT
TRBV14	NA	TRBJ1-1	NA	CASSQHASNTEAFF	TGTGCCAGCAGCCAGCACGCGAGTAACACTGAAGCTTTCTTT
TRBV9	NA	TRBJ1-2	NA	CASSPSNGNGYTF	TGTGCCAGCAGCCCGAGCAACGGGAATGGCTACACCTTC
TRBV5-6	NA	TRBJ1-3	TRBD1	CASSMGTGRGNTIYF	TGTGCCAGCAGCATGGGGACAGGAAGAGGAAACACCATATATTTT
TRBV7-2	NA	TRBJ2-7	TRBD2	CASSPAAAGGRYEQYF	TGTGCCAGCTCCCCCGCGGCAGCGGGAGGAAGGTACGAGCAGTACTTC
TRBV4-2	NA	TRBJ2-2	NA	CASSQVTTGELFF	TGTGCCAGCAGCCAAGTTACTACCGGGGAGCTGTTTTTT
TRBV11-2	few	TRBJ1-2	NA	CASSFRGGDYGYTF	TGTGCCAGCAGCTTTCGGGGAGGCGACTATGGCTACACCTTC